The next 7 T cell receptor beta chains were all read from a single sample in a study of human T cells and chemical hapten exposure. Via MiXCR, TCRdb re-called the RACE reads, giving one row per CDR3 protein. The repertoire holds roughly 71,000 distinct CDR3 sequences, with about 6% as singletons. Time point denoted: healthy volunteer bleed at 6 weeks. The total RNA was obtained from whole blood that was not fractionated. The specimen sequenced was whole blood. These receptors were obtained from a female donor in good health. Some clones in this sample may be carry-over from other donors' samples.

This clonotype was recorded many times. The chain has TRBV7-9 and TRBJ2-7; no clear D. Germline V gene data show CDR1 as SEHNR and CDR2 as FQNEAQ (reference sequence). CDR3 length: 12 residues. V lost 6 bases and J 3 bases, leaving 9 bases between the germline ends. CDR3 in amino acids: CASSFAGYEQYF. The CDR3 nucleotides are TGTGCCAGCAGTTTTGCAGGCTACGAGCAGTACTTC.

The rearrangement links TRBV10-3 to TRBJ2-1; 7 nucleotides agree with TRBD1. Trimming took 5 bases from V and 0 from J; bases not matched to a gene: 1. The CDR3 consists of 14 residues. Germline V gene data show CDR1 as ENHRY and CDR2 as SYGVKD. The CDR3 protein is CAISQGDSYNEQFF. The DNA of the CDR3 is TGTGCCATCAGTCAGGGGGACTCCTACAATGAGCAGTTCTTC.

This clonotype was counted between two and nine times. The genes are TRBV28 and TRBJ1-1, with D possibly being TRBD1 (5 bases). Trimming removed 4 bases from V and 2 bases from J, with 17 bases in between. The germline V gene has CDR1 MDHEN and CDR2 SYDVKM. The length of the CDR3 is 16 residues. The DNA for the CDR3 is TGTGCCAGCAGTTACCAAAAATCAGGGAGAAACACTGAAGCTTTCTTT. Translating it yields CASSYQKSGRNTEAFF.

This clonotype was counted at least ten times. V usage is TRBV5-1 and J usage is TRBJ2-3; unclear D gene. Germline values: CDR1 SGHRS, CDR2 YFSETQ. The V end lost 1 base, the J end lost 2 bases, and 8 bases lay between the germline ends. The CDR3 consists of 14 residues. CDR3 in amino acids: CASSLMYFTDTQYF. In DNA, the CDR3 is TGCGCCAGCAGCTTGATGTACTTCACAGATACGCAGTATTTT.

In its sample, this clonotype was seen many times. The chain has TRBV7-2 and TRBJ2-7; D remains ambiguous. The CDR3 spans 14 residues. V was cut by 3 bases and J by 3 bases, with 12 bases left in between. The germline V gene has CDR1 SGHTA and CDR2 FQGNSA. The CDR3 bases are TGTGCCAGCAGCTTTCCGGACGGCTTCTACGAGCAGTACTTC. Protein product: CASSFPDGFYEQYF.

This clonotype appeared a few times. This rearrangement joins TRBV9 to TRBJ1-1; D not resolved. This CDR3 region has 13 residues. Trimming stripped 6 bases from V and 2 bases from J, with 11 bases between. The germline V gene encodes CDR1 SGDLS and CDR2 YYNGEE. Written as DNA, the CDR3 is TGTGCCAGCACCCCGCCCCTAAACACTGAAGCTTTCTTT. This gives the protein CASTPPLNTEAFF.

This clonotype was observed many times. The V gene is TRBV19, the J gene TRBJ2-3, with TRBD2 matching over 8 bases. The germline V gene has CDR1 LNHDA and CDR2 SQIVND (reference sequence). The junction had 12 bases not matched to a gene; V was cut back by 5 bases and J by 2 bases. This CDR3 spans 17 amino acids. CDR3 in amino acids: CASSSTTSEKYTDTQYF. The CDR3 region has the DNA TGTGCCAGTAGTTCTACGACTAGCGAGAAATACACAGATACGCAGTATTTT. The complete variable domain, with remaining parts taken from reference TRBV19 and TRBJ2-3, reads DGGITQSPKYLFRKEGQNVTLSCEQNLNHDAMYWYRQDPGQGLRLIYYSQIVNDFQKGDIAEGYSVSREKKESFPLTVTSAQKNPTAFYLCASSSTTSEKYTDTQYFGPGTRLTVL.